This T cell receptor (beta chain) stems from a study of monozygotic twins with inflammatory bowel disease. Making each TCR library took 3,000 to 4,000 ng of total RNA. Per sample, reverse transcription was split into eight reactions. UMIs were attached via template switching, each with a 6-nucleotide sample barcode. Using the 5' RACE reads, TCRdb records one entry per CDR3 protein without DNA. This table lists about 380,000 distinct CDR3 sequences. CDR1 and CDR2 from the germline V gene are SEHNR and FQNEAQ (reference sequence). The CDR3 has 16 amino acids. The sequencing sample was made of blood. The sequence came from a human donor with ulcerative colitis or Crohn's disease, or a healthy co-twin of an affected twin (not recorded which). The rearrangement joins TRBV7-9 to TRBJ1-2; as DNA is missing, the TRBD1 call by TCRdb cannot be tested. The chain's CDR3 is CASSLERTGVNYGYTF. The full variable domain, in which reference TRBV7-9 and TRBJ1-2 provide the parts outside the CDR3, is DTGVSQNPRHKITKRGQNVTFRCDPISEHNRLYWYRQTLGQGPEFLTYFQNEAQLEKSRLLSDRFSAERPKGSFSTLEIQRTEQGDSAMYLCASSLERTGVNYGYTFGSGTRLTVV.